This T cell receptor beta chain was sequenced in a study of human T cells and chemical hapten exposure. TCRdb recomputed calls from the RACE reads with MiXCR, one row per CDR3 protein. The sample comprises 150,000 to 200,000 distinct CDR3 sequences, approximately 29% of which are singletons, and less than 3.5% rests with the top ten. Of note for this clonotype: The antigen remains undetermined.

Germline values: CDR1 MNHEY, CDR2 SVGEGT. The CDR3 length is 12 residues. With 2 bases removed from V and 9 bases from J, the gap between germline ends came to 8 bases. Study-wide results and caveats: DPC sensitization produced no change in TCRs with frequency above 1 in 1000.

Time point indicated: pre-sensitization, week 0. Stated treatment: therapeutic diphenylcyclopropenone sensitization with weekly scalp DPC. V and J are TRBV6-2 or TRBV6-3 and TRBJ2-1, with D possibly TRBD1 on 5 matching bases. The sample here was whole blood, taken in connection with sensitization to the hapten diphenylcyclopropenone (DPC). The receptor was derived from a woman aged 25 to 45 with alopecia areata. Some clones in this sample may be carry-over from other donors' samples. CDR3 in DNA: TGTGCCAGCAGTTACCAGGGAACTGAGCAGTTCTTC. It specifies CASSYQGTEQFF.